In this sample, the clone carrying this TCR beta chain turned up many times. Using a J-beta primer mix together with a sample-barcoded 5' primer, a second PCR was run for roughly 6 to 12 cycles. In TCRdb, the 5' RACE reads were re-called with MiXCR into one record per CDR3 protein. Among some 1.5 million distinct CDR3 sequences listed, under 30% were seen once. The record originates from a study of blood T cells in healthy people across ages. On the study more broadly: There was about one barcoded beta molecule captured by template switching per two T cells.

Extraction yielded at least 5 micrograms of total RNA per sample. Unmatched junction bases numbered 2, after V lost 3 bases and J lost 4 bases. CDR1 and CDR2 (germline): KGHSH, LQKENI. This CDR3 has 15 amino acids. Sequenced sample: blood. This rearrangement joins TRBV18 to TRBJ2-7; 14 bases line up with TRBD2. This TCR came from a woman in her thirties in good health. In DNA form, the CDR3 reads TGTGCCAGCTCACCGGGACTAGCGGGGGATTACGAGCAGTACTTC. As protein: CASSPGLAGDYEQYF.